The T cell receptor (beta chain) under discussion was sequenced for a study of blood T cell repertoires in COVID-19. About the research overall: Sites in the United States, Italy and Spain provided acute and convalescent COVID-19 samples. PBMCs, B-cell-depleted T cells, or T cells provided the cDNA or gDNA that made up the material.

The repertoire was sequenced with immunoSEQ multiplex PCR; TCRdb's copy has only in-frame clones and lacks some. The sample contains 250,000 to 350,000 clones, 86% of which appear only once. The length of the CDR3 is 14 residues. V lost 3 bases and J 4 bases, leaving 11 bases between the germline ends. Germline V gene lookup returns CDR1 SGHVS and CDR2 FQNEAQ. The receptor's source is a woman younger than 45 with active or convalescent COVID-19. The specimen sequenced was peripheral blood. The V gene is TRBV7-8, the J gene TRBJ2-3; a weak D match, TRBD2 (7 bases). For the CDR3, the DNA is TGTGCCAGCAGCTTGCCGGGGGGCCCAGATACGCAGTATTTT. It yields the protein CASSLPGGPDTQYF.